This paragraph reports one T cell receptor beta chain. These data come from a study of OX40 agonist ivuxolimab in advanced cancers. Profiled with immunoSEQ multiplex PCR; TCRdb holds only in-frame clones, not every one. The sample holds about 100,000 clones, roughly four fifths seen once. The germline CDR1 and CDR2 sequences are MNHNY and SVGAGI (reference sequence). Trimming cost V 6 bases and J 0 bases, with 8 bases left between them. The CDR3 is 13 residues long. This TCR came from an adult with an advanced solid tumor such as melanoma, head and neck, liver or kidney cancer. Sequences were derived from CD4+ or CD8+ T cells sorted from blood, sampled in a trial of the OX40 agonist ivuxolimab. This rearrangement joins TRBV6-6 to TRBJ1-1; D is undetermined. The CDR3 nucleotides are TGTGCCAGCAGACGGGCCCTGAACACTGAAGCTTTCTTT. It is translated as CASRRALNTEAFF.